The source of this TCR beta chain is a study of blood T cell repertoires in COVID-19. At the level of the study: Specimens from acute and convalescent COVID-19 originated in the United States, Italy and Spain.

Participants came from some 23 US areas, aged about 18 to 100 years. Cohorts were assigned according to the clinical history that participants reported. The CDR3 length is 13 residues. Trimming shortened V by 5 bases and J by 1 base, and 8 bases separated the two germline ends. CDR1 is MNHEY and CDR2 is SMNVEV in the germline V gene (reference sequence). Sequencing used immunoSEQ multiplex PCR; TCRdb keeps in-frame clones, though not all of them. The sample includes 400,000 or so clones, approximately 89% of them seen just once. The source material was PBMCs or T cells enriched from blood (not recorded which). The receptor comes from a middle-aged man in a cohort exposed to, infected with or recovered from COVID-19 (not recorded which). The chain recombines TRBV27 with TRBJ1-1; D unclear. CDR3: CASSPRQNTEAFF. Here the CDR3 DNA reads TGTGCCAGCAGTCCCCGACAGAACACTGAAGCTTTCTTT.